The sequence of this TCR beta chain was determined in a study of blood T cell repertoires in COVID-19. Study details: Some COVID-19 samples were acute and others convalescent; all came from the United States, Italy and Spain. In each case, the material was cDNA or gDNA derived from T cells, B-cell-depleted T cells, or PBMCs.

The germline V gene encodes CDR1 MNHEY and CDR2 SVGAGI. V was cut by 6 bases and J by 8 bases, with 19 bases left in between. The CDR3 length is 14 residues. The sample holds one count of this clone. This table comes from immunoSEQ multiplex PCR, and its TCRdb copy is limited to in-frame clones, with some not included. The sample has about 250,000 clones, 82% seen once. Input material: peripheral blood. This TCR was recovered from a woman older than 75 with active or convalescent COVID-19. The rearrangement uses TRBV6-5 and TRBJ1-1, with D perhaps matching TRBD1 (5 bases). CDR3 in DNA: TGTGCCAGCAGCCAAGGGGATCTAAGGCGGGAAGCTTTCTTT. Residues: CASSQGDLRREAFF.